This entry lists 27 T cell receptor beta chains sequenced from one sample in a study of post-analysis software for immune sequencing data. Study observations and caveats: Five or six TRBV segments were significantly more frequent in patients than in controls. TRBV5-6, TRBV5-1 and TRBV20-1 were among these segments.

cDNA libraries of TCR beta carried unique molecular identifiers. TCRdb reprocessed the PCR reads via MiXCR and lists one record per CDR3 protein. This table holds about 430,000 distinct CDR3 sequences, approximately 39% found once. Their antigen targets remain unknown. Sample: blood. All receptors derive from a girl aged 2 to 9 with multiple sclerosis.

The table lists this clonotype with a few counts. The chain combines TRBV13 with TRBJ2-1, with 8 bases fitting TRBD1. CDR1 PRHDT and CDR2 FYEKMQ come from the germline V gene (reference sequence). The junction had 4 bases not matched to a gene; V was cut back by 5 bases and J by 13 bases. The CDR3 spans 11 residues. The CDR3 sequence is CASSLGQGQFF. CDR3 coding DNA: TGTGCCAGCAGCCTCGGACAGGGACAGTTCTTC.

The sample holds a few counts of this clonotype. The chain joins TRBV4-3 to TRBJ2-1; no reliable D call. The CDR3 has 17 residues. The germline V gene encodes CDR1 LGHNA and CDR2 YSLEER. The ends were cut back, 0 bases at V and 5 bases at J, with 17 bases in the middle. CDR3 amino acids: CASSQEWGRLADNEQFF. The CDR3 DNA is TGCGCCAGCAGCCAAGAGTGGGGTAGGTTAGCAGACAATGAGCAGTTCTTC.

The rearrangement uses TRBV20-1 and TRBJ1-2, with 11 positions matching TRBD1. Per the germline V gene, CDR1 is DFQATT and CDR2 is SNEGSKA (reference sequence). This CDR3 spans 14 amino acids. Losses at the gene ends were 3 bases for V and 8 bases for J; bases not matched to a gene: 8. The CDR3 here is CSASSGQGAWGYTF. DNA of the CDR3: TGCAGTGCTAGTTCAGGACAGGGGGCATGGGGCTACACCTTC.

This clonotype was picked up a small number of times. The rearrangement links TRBV5-1 to TRBJ2-4, with 11 bases lining up with TRBD1. The CDR3 covers 21 residues. The V gene end was trimmed by 3 bases and the J gene end by 0 bases; junction bases not matched to a gene: 17. CDR1 and CDR2 from the germline V gene are SGHRS and YFSETQ. CDR3 residues: CASSYGTGGGGRLTAKNIQYF. In DNA, the CDR3 is TGCGCCAGCAGCTACGGGACAGGGGGGGGAGGTAGATTGACAGCCAAAAACATTCAGTACTTC.

In its sample, this clonotype was seen a few times. The chain links TRBV2 to TRBJ2-5; D is uncertain. V was pared by 6 bases and J by 3 bases, with 8 bases between. The CDR3 has 12 residues. Germline assignment: CDR1 SNHLY and CDR2 FYNNEI. The CDR3 loop reads CASSGHKETQYF. The CDR3 bases are TGTGCCAGCAGCGGTCACAAAGAGACCCAGTACTTC.

V and J are TRBV4-1 and TRBJ2-3, with 9 bases fitting TRBD1. The germline gives CDR1 MGHRA, CDR2 YSYEKL. CDR3 size: 17 residues. V lost 2 bases to trimming and J lost 2 bases; unmatched junction nucleotides: 8. CDR3 sequence (DNA): TGCGCCAGCAGCCAATTCCGGGACAGGGACGTCACAGATACGCAGTATTTT. Translated: CASSQFRDRDVTDTQYF.

This clonotype has a handful of counts. This chain joins TRBV2 and TRBJ2-3; TRBD2 agrees at 9 bases. In germline, CDR1 is SNHLY, CDR2 FYNNEI. After removal of 6 bases from V and 4 bases from J, the junction contained 8 bases not matched to a gene. The CDR3 runs to 15 residues. The CDR3 is CASSSSGSGADTQYF. CDR3 DNA: TGTGCCAGCAGCAGTAGCGGGAGTGGCGCAGATACGCAGTATTTT.

V is TRBV6-5 and J is TRBJ2-5; D ambiguous. With the DNA end fitting TRBJ2-7 better, the J assignment may be wrong. The CDR3 totals 16 residues. CDR1 is MNHEY and CDR2 is SVGAGI in the germline V gene. CDR3: CASSYSGLGDPYEQYF. In DNA, the CDR3 is TGTGCCAGCAGTTACTCGGGTCTCGGTGACCCTTACGAGCAGTACTTC.

This clonotype turned up a few times. This sequence joins TRBV5-1 and TRBJ2-5; D uncertain. Per germline, CDR1 SGHRS and CDR2 YFSETQ. The CDR3 runs to 15 residues. Trimming removed 2 bases from V and 1 base from J, with 12 bases in between. The CDR3 here is CASSFEPNIQETQYF. CDR3 coding DNA: TGCGCCAGCAGCTTCGAGCCTAATATCCAAGAGACCCAGTACTTC.

With respect to this clonotype: One end of the junction does not line up with germline, which may come from a read error. This chain connects TRBV12-3 or TRBV12-4 to TRBJ2-4; 9 positions agree with TRBD2. This CDR3 comprises 17 residues. The CDR3, as DNA: TGTGCCAGCAGTTTGCTAGCGGGACACCTAGCCAAAAACATTCAGTATTTC. Its translation is CASSLLAGHLAKNIQYF.

In its sample, this clonotype was seen many times. The V and J genes are TRBV7-2 and TRBJ2-3; the D is unclear. From germline, CDR1 is SGHTA and CDR2 FQGNSA. Trimming removed 5 bases from V and 2 bases from J, with 17 bases in between. There are 16 residues in the CDR3. CDR3 sequence (DNA): TGTGCCAGCAGCCCCCGGCCTCAAGGCCTCACAGATACGCAGTATTTT. Protein product: CASSPRPQGLTDTQYF. The full variable domain, completed using reference TRBV7-2 and TRBJ2-3, is GAGVSQSPSNKVTEKGKDVELRCDPISGHTALYWYRQSLGQGLEFLIYFQGNSAPDKSGLPSDRFSAERTGGSVSTLTIQRTQQEDSAVYLCASSPRPQGLTDTQYFGPGTRLTVL.

The table lists this clonotype with many counts. J is TRBJ1-4 and V is TRBV28, with no clear D. The germline gives CDR1 MDHEN, CDR2 SYDVKM. The length of the CDR3 is 14 residues. Trimming removed 9 bases at V and 5 bases at J, with 16 bases between. CDR3 bases: TGTGCCAGTTTCGGGGAACTCGAGAATGAAAAACTGTTTTTT. The encoded protein is CASFGELENEKLFF.

V is TRBV5-1 and J is TRBJ1-4; a possible D gene is TRBD1 (5 bases). The CDR3 runs to 16 residues. The germline CDR1 and CDR2 sequences are SGHRS and YFSETQ. The germline V and J ends were trimmed by 4 bases and 0 bases, with 13 bases remaining between them. CDR3 amino acids: CASSPGAAATNEKLFF. CDR3 bases: TGCGCCAGCAGCCCCGGGGCGGCTGCAACTAATGAAAAACTGTTTTTT.

The rearrangement uses TRBV20-1 and TRBJ1-2, with D tentatively TRBD1 (5 bases). CDR1 and CDR2 from the germline V gene are DFQATT and SNEGSKA (reference sequence). The CDR3 is 15 residues long. V gave up 1 base and J gave up 4 bases, with 16 bases separating them. CDR3 sequence: CSARAGTPSGYGYTF. CDR3 in DNA: TGCAGTGCTAGAGCAGGGACCCCGTCAGGCTATGGCTACACCTTC.

The J gene is TRBJ2-3, the V gene TRBV9, with a tentative D call TRBD2 (6 bases). Germline CDR1 and CDR2: SGDLS and YYNGEE. With 0 bases removed from V and 2 bases from J, the gap between germline ends came to 10 bases. The CDR3 runs 15 residues. For the CDR3, the DNA is TGTGCCAGCAGCGTAGGGGCGGGACCCACAGATACGCAGTATTTT. It codes for CASSVGAGPTDTQYF.

There are a few counts of this clonotype. The gene calls are TRBV11-3 and TRBJ2-1; TRBD1 or TRBD2 may be the D gene (5 bases each). CDR1 is SGHNT and CDR2 is YENEEA in the germline V gene. V dropped 5 bases and J dropped 2 bases, with 13 bases sitting between them. The CDR3 runs to 15 residues. CDR3 region: CASSPGRGPYNEQFF. The CDR3 DNA reads as TGTGCCAGCAGCCCCGGAAGGGGACCCTACAATGAGCAGTTCTTC.

The chain uses TRBV12-3 or TRBV12-4 and TRBJ2-5, with 16 bases that match TRBD2. The end of the DNA fits TRBJ2-4 better, so the J call may be wrong. The CDR3 is made up of 20 amino acids. CDR3 coding DNA: TGTGCCAGCAGTTTAGCGTTGGGAGGAGGGACTAGCGGGGGGGCGGTCATTCAGTACTTC. The encoded protein is CASSLALGGGTSGGAVIQYF.

Comments on this clonotype: Sequence at one end of the junction differs from germline and may be a read error. This chain connects TRBV20-1 to TRBJ2-7; D unclear. The CDR3 runs 13 residues. Germline loops: CDR1 DFQATT, CDR2 SNEGSKA (reference sequence). The CDR3 bases are TGCGGTGCTATAGGGTTAGTCTCCTACGAGCAGTACTTC. This sequence encodes CGAIGLVSYEQYF.

This clonotype was seen a handful of times. The chain is built from TRBV4-1 and TRBJ1-4, with D tentatively TRBD1 (6 bases). The CDR3 length is 15 residues. Germline V gene lookup returns CDR1 MGHRA and CDR2 YSYEKL. V lost 3 bases to trimming and J lost 5 bases, with 13 bases between them. The CDR3 protein is CASSHPTGRNEKLFF. Written as DNA, the CDR3 is TGCGCCAGCAGCCACCCGACAGGACGAAATGAAAAACTGTTTTTT.

In this sample, this clonotype turned up a few times. One end of the junction does not line up with germline, which may come from a read error. The chain is built from TRBV4-3 and TRBJ2-3; D is ambiguous. Germline V gives CDR1 LGHNA, CDR2 YSLEER. The CDR3 spans 15 residues. CDR3 nucleotides: TGCGCCAGTAGCCAGGCCCTAGGGTCCGGAGATACGCAGTATTTT. Encoded protein: CASSQALGSGDTQYF.

The chain recombines TRBV20-1 with TRBJ1-2, with 7 bases lining up with TRBD1. Germline V gene sequence: CDR1 DFQATT, CDR2 SNEGSKA (reference sequence). The CDR3 sequence is 15 residues long. The J segment lost 3 bases and the V segment lost 6 bases, leaving 13 bases of the junction unmatched. The CDR3 region has the DNA TGCAGTGCCTCGCGCAACAGGGGAGTGGACTATGGCTACACCTTC. Protein: CSASRNRGVDYGYTF.

The rearrangement joins TRBV6-5 to TRBJ1-1; no firm D call. V dropped 6 bases and J dropped 9 bases, with 11 bases sitting between them. The CDR3 covers 11 residues. Per the germline V gene, CDR1 is MNHEY and CDR2 is SVGAGI. CDR3 DNA sequence: TGTGCCAGCAGGGCGACAAACAAAGCTTTCTTT. Translating it yields CASRATNKAFF.

This clonotype turned up a few times. This rearrangement joins TRBV6-4 to TRBJ2-1, with D maybe TRBD1 (6 bases). This CDR3 region has 15 residues. The V and J ends lost 6 bases and 4 bases respectively, with 16 bases between them. Germline CDR1 reads MRHNA; CDR2 reads SNTAGT. DNA of the CDR3: TGTGCCAGCAGCACTGTACAGACAGGATACAATGAGCAGTTCTTC. It is translated as CASSTVQTGYNEQFF.

This clonotype was seen a handful of times. The chain joins TRBV5-1 to TRBJ1-2; D gene ambiguous. Trimming cost V 1 base and J 4 bases, with 17 bases left between them. This CDR3 is built from 16 residues. CDR1 is SGHRS, CDR2 YFSETQ, per germline. The CDR3 coding sequence is TGCGCCAGCAGCTTGTATTCCCGGGTCGAAGGCTATGGCTACACCTTC. As protein: CASSLYSRVEGYGYTF.

This chain uses TRBV13 with TRBJ2-4, with 15 bases identical to TRBD2. The better agreement between TRBJ2-7 and the DNA end casts doubt on the J call. The CDR3 loop spans 15 amino acids. CDR1 is PRHDT and CDR2 is FYEKMQ in the germline V gene (reference sequence). The chain's CDR3 is CASSPQGLAGGEQYF. CDR3 bases: TGTGCCAGCAGCCCCCAGGGACTAGCGGGAGGCGAGCAGTACTTC.

The chain recombines TRBV27 with TRBJ1-2; 9 nucleotides line up with TRBD1. The CDR3 runs 13 residues. The germline V gene has CDR1 MNHEY and CDR2 SMNVEV (reference sequence). With 4 bases clipped from V and 7 bases from J, the junction kept 4 bases outside the gene matches. CDR3 coding DNA: TGTGCCAGCAGTTGGGGACAGGGAGGTGGCTACACCTTC. Its translation is CASSWGQGGGYTF.

The genes are TRBV7-9 and TRBJ2-1; 8 positions match TRBD1. CDR1 is SEHNR, CDR2 FQNEAQ, per germline (reference sequence). The CDR3 extends over 18 amino acids. Losses at the gene ends were 5 bases for V and 5 bases for J; bases not matched to a gene: 17. CDR3 bases: TGTGCCAGCAGCCGTGGGGCCCTCCGGGACAGGTCCGACAATGAGCAGTTCTTC. Amino acid sequence: CASSRGALRDRSDNEQFF.